This T cell receptor beta chain was documented in a study of cytomegalovirus exposure and HLA in healthy donors. Findings of the study overall: Reported results showed that the classifier diagnosed cytomegalovirus status with high specificity and sensitivity.

Use of 60 Vbeta and 13 Jbeta primers characterized the PCR. Authors' processing steps: Later reanalysis found approximately 80 million unique TCR beta chains, 10 million to 12 million of them shared. Here immunoSEQ multiplex PCR was the method, and the copy in TCRdb shows in-frame clones only, minus some. V and J calls and clone size are those listed in that table; D and trimming were worked out from the DNA. The data show 100,000 to 150,000 clones, roughly 74% seen once. Unmatched junction bases numbered 8, after V lost 0 bases and J lost 3 bases. CDR1 MGHRA and CDR2 YSYEKL come from the germline V gene. CDR3 length equals 18 residues. Concerning this clone itself: Its cognate antigen is unknown.

The material sequenced was PBMCs. The TCR originated in a woman aged 45-65 years in good health and CMV-seropositive. The rearrangement uses TRBV4-1 and TRBJ2-1, with 10 nucleotides matching TRBD1. The DNA for the CDR3 is TGCGCCAGCAGCCAAGATCCCGGGACAGGGGAGAGCTACAATGAGCAGTTCTTC. This translates into CASSQDPGTGESYNEQFF.